This is a list of T cell receptor beta chains from one sample in a study of human T cells and chemical hapten exposure. TCRdb passed the RACE reads through MiXCR, listing each CDR3 protein once. Of under 100,000 distinct CDR3 sequences listed, approximately 10% are singletons. Sequenced here: whole blood, sampled in connection with sensitization to the hapten diphenylcyclopropenone (DPC). Receptors originate from a woman in her 30s with alopecia areata. Some clones in this sample may be carry-over from other donors' samples. The CDR3 runs from the conserved cysteine through the conserved F or W. The D gene is left open where the match is weak. The size field is filled for only some rows; it gives once, few, many or a size class.

j_call	d_call	clone_size	v_call	cdr3_nt	cdr3_aa
TRBJ2-1	TRBD2	many	TRBV24-1	TGTGCCACCAGTGATGCCAGCGGGGGGGCCGTCAATGAGCAGTTCTTC	CATSDASGGAVNEQFF
TRBJ2-5	NA	few	TRBV9	TGTGCCAGCAGCGTAGAGGACGGGACCCAAGAGACCCAGTACTTC	CASSVEDGTQETQYF
TRBJ1-3	TRBD1	NA	TRBV3-1	TGTGCCAGCAGCCAAGTCTTCGGCGGGACAGGGCTCACTGGAAACACCATATATTTT	CASSQVFGGTGLTGNTIYF
TRBJ2-3	TRBD2	NA	TRBV7-6	TGTGCCAGCAGCTTAGGGGCGGCGGGGGGGCCAGATACGCAGTATTTT	CASSLGAAGGPDTQYF
TRBJ1-4	NA	many	TRBV7-9	TGTGCCAGCAGCTCCCCGTTCGTTAGGCCGAATGAAAAACTGTTTTTT	CASSSPFVRPNEKLFF
TRBJ2-3	TRBD2	many	TRBV7-9	TGTGCCAGCCAAGGACTAGCGGGGAGCACAGATACGCAGTATTTT	CASQGLAGSTDTQYF
TRBJ1-1	NA	NA	TRBV18	TGTGCCAGCTCACGTCGGGATCTTCTCAACACTGAAGCTTTCTTT	CASSRRDLLNTEAFF
TRBJ1-1	NA	many	TRBV6-5	TGTGCCAGCAGCCGGGACTCGGGCACTGAAGCTTTCTTT	CASSRDSGTEAFF
TRBJ2-1	NA	many	TRBV29-1	TGCAGCGTTGATTTGTTTTCCTACAATGAGCAGTTCTTC	CSVDLFSYNEQFF
TRBJ2-3	TRBD2	NA	TRBV6-2/TRBV6-3	TGTGCCAGCAGCCCTATGGGACCGGGACTAGCGAGCACAGATACGCAGTATTTT	CASSPMGPGLASTDTQYF
TRBJ1-2	NA	many	TRBV20-1	TGCAGTGCCGTGTGGGACATTAACTATGGCTACACCTTC	CSAVWDINYGYTF
TRBJ1-5	NA	many	TRBV4-1	TGCGCCAGCAGCCCGTCCGTGGGGCATCAGCCCCAGCATTTT	CASSPSVGHQPQHF
TRBJ1-2	NA	many	TRBV7-6	TGTGCCAGCAGCTTAACAGGGACTTCTAGTTCGGTCACCTTC	CASSLTGTSSSVTF
TRBJ2-7	NA	few	TRBV4-3	TGCGCCAGCAGCCAAGATCTGGGTATCTCCTACGAGCAGTACTTC	CASSQDLGISYEQYF
TRBJ2-2	TRBD2	many	TRBV6-2/TRBV6-3	TGTGCCAGCCGAAGCGGGGGCGCATCGAACACCGGGGAGCTGTTTTTT	CASRSGGASNTGELFF
TRBJ2-1	NA	many	TRBV28	TGTGCCAGCAGTCCCCGGAGTCCTGCCTCCTACAATGAGCAGTTCTTC	CASSPRSPASYNEQFF
TRBJ2-5	NA	NA	TRBV30	TGTGCCTGGAGTAGGGGGGAGACCCAGTACTTC	CAWSRGETQYF
TRBJ1-2	NA	many	TRBV13	TGTGCCAGCAGCTTAGGTTCTAATCAGGACATTTCCTTC	CASSLGSNQDISF
TRBJ2-7	NA	many	TRBV12-3/TRBV12-4	TGTGCCAGCAGTTTATTGGGTCAGGAGGGCTACGAGCAGTACTTC	CASSLLGQEGYEQYF
TRBJ2-1	TRBD2	NA	TRBV29-1	TGCAGCGTCCGAGAGGGACTAGCACACTACAATGAGCAGTTCTTC	CSVREGLAHYNEQFF
TRBJ2-7	TRBD2	NA	TRBV20-1	TGCAGTGCCCACCCGACTAGCGGACTCTCCTACGAGCAGTACTTC	CSAHPTSGLSYEQYF
TRBJ2-4	TRBD2	many	TRBV28	TGTGCCAGCAGTCGGGGGGGCCTGGTCATTCAGTACTTC	CASSRGGLVIQYF
TRBJ2-7	NA	many	TRBV5-4	TGTGCCAGCAGCTGGGATGGGGGTAGGAGCTCCTACGAGCAGTACTTC	CASSWDGGRSSYEQYF
TRBJ2-1	NA	NA	TRBV9	TGTGCCAGCAGCACCGACGGAGGGTCCTACAATGAGCAGTTCTTC	CASSTDGGSYNEQFF
TRBJ2-7	NA	few	TRBV18	TGTGCCAGCTCACCGTCGTACGCCTACGAGCAGTACTTC	CASSPSYAYEQYF
TRBJ2-7	TRBD1	many	TRBV6-6	TGTGCCAGCACCCCATCCAGGGGGAGTTACGAGCAGTACTTC	CASTPSRGSYEQYF
TRBJ2-1	NA	few	TRBV29-1	TGCAGCGTTGTTGGAGGGAAGGGCGATGAGCAGTTCTTC	CSVVGGKGDEQFF
TRBJ2-7	TRBD2	many	TRBV20-1	TGCAGTGCTACTAGCGGGATCCACGCCGACGAGCAGTACTTC	CSATSGIHADEQYF
TRBJ1-2	NA	NA	TRBV12-3/TRBV12-4	TGTGCCAGCAGTTTAGGGGGACGACGTCAAAACTATGGCTACACCTTC	CASSLGGRRQNYGYTF
TRBJ2-2	NA	many	TRBV2	TGTGCCAGCAGTGAAGACGTCGGGGAGCTGTTTTTT	CASSEDVGELFF